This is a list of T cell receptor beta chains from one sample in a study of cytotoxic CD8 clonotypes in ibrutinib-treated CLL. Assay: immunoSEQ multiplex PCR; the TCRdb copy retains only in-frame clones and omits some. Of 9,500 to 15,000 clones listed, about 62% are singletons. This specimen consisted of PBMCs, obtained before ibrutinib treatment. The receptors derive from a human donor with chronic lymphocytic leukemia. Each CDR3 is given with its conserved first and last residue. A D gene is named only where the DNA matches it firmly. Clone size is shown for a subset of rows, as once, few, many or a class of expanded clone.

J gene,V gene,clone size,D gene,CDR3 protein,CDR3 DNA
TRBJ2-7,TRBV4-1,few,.,CASRAHTGTPSYEQYF,TGCGCCAGCAGAGCGCATACCGGGACACCTTCCTACGAGCAGTACTTC
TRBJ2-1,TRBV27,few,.,CASTPRSSSYNEQFF,TGTGCCAGCACCCCCCGGTCGAGCTCCTACAATGAGCAGTTCTTC
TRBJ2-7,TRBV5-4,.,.,CASSILASYEQYF,TGTGCCAGCAGTATCTTGGCTTCTTACGAGCAGTACTTC
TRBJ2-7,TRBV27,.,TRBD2,CASSRGGPQYEQYF,TGTGCCAGCAGCCGCGGGGGACCGCAATACGAGCAGTACTTC
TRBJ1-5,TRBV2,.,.,CASNGAGSYQPQHF,TGTGCCAGCAATGGGGCAGGGTCTTATCAGCCCCAGCATTTT
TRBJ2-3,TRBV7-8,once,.,CATDRRTGATDTQYF,TGTGCCACCGATCGTAGGACGGGGGCCACAGATACGCAGTATTTT
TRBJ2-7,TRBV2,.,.,CASSDRSYSYEQYF,TGTGCCAGCAGTGATCGTAGTTACTCCTACGAGCAGTACTTC
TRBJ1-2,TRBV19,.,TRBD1,CASRGQVGYGYTF,TGTGCCAGTAGAGGACAGGTGGGCTATGGCTACACCTTC
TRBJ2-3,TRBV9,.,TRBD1,CASSPRTGDATDTQYF,TGTGCCAGCAGCCCCAGGACAGGTGATGCCACAGATACGCAGTATTTT
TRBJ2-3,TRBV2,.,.,CASSEFPDTQYF,TGTGCCAGCAGTGAATTCCCAGATACGCAGTATTTT
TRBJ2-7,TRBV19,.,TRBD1,CASSPGDRDISYEQYF,TGTGCCAGTAGCCCCGGAGACAGGGACATCTCTTACGAGCAGTACTTC
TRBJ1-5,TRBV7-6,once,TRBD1,CASSARQGSGNQPQHF,TGTGCCAGCAGCGCCAGACAGGGGTCGGGCAATCAGCCCCAGCATTTT
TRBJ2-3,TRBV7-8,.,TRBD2,CASSLERGSDTQYF,TGTGCCAGCAGCTTGGAGCGGGGATCGGATACGCAGTATTTT
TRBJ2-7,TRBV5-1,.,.,CASSLNPTPPYEQYF,TGCGCCAGCAGCTTGAACCCTACTCCCCCCTACGAGCAGTACTTC
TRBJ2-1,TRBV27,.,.,CASSDYNEQFF,TGTGCCAGCAGTGACTACAATGAGCAGTTCTTC
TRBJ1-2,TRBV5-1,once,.,CASSLDGDYGYTF,TGCGCCAGCAGCCTGGACGGTGACTATGGCTACACCTTC
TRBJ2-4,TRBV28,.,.,CASSLGGLAKNIQYF,TGTGCCAGCAGTTTGGGTGGGTTAGCCAAAAACATTCAGTACTTC
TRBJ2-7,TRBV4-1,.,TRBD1,CASSQEGQGPTYEQYF,TGCGCCAGCAGCCAAGAAGGACAGGGGCCTACCTACGAGCAGTACTTC
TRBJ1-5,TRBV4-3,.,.,CASSQAWGGNQPQHF,TGCGCCAGCAGCCAAGCCTGGGGGGGCAATCAGCCCCAGCATTTT
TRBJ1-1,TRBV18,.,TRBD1,CASSPGQGAQTEAFF,TGTGCCAGCTCACCAGGACAGGGGGCGCAAACTGAAGCTTTCTTT
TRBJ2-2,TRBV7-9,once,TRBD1,CASSSLRDRNTGELFF,TGTGCCAGCAGCTCCTTACGGGACAGGAACACCGGGGAGCTGTTTTTT
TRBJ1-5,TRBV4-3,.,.,CASSQDRANQPQHF,TGCGCCAGCAGCCAAGATAGGGCGAATCAGCCCCAGCATTTT
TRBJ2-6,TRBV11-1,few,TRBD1,CASSLVRAGGSSGANVLTF,TGTGCCAGCAGCTTAGTCAGGGCAGGGGGTAGCTCTGGGGCCAACGTCCTGACTTTC
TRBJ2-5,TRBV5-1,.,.,CASSVETGGETQYF,TGCGCCAGCAGCGTAGAGACAGGTGGTGAGACCCAGTACTTC
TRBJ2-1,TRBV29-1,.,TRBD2,CSVGGGPNYNEQFF,TGCAGCGTTGGGGGGGGACCCAACTACAATGAGCAGTTCTTC
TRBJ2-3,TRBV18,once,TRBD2,CASRLAGAFATDTQYF,TGTGCCAGCCGTCTAGCGGGGGCCTTTGCCACAGATACGCAGTATTTT
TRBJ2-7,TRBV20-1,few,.,CSASQDYEQYF,TGCAGTGCCAGCCAGGACTACGAGCAGTACTTC
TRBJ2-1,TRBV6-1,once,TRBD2,CASIAGGHSEQFF,TGTGCCAGCATTGCGGGGGGGCATAGTGAGCAGTTCTTC
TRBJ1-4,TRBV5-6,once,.,CASSLEWGENEKLFF,TGTGCCAGCAGCTTGGAGTGGGGTGAAAATGAAAAACTGTTTTTT
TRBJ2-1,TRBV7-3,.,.,CASSLSAGWGPKGANEQFF,TGTGCCAGCAGCTTATCGGCAGGGTGGGGCCCCAAGGGAGCCAATGAGCAGTTCTTC
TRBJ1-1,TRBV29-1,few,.,CSVARGNTEAFF,TGCAGCGTTGCCAGGGGGAACACTGAAGCTTTCTTT
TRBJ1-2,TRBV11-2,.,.,CASSSSDKGLRGGYTF,TGTGCCAGCAGCTCATCTGACAAGGGGCTCAGGGGTGGCTACACCTTC
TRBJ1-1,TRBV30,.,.,CAWGPRDEAFF,TGTGCCTGGGGACCGAGGGATGAAGCTTTCTTT
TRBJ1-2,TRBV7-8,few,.,CASSLRRDYGYTF,TGTGCCAGCAGCTTAAGGCGGGACTATGGCTACACCTTC
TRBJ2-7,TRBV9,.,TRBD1,CASSGQGAYEQYF,TGTGCCAGCAGCGGACAGGGGGCCTACGAGCAGTACTTC
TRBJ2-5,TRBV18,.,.,CASSSGGETQYF,TGTGCCAGCTCGTCAGGGGGGGAGACCCAGTACTTC
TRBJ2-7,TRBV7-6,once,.,CASSSSGTRGYEQYF,TGTGCCAGCAGCTCCTCCGGGACGAGAGGCTACGAGCAGTACTTC